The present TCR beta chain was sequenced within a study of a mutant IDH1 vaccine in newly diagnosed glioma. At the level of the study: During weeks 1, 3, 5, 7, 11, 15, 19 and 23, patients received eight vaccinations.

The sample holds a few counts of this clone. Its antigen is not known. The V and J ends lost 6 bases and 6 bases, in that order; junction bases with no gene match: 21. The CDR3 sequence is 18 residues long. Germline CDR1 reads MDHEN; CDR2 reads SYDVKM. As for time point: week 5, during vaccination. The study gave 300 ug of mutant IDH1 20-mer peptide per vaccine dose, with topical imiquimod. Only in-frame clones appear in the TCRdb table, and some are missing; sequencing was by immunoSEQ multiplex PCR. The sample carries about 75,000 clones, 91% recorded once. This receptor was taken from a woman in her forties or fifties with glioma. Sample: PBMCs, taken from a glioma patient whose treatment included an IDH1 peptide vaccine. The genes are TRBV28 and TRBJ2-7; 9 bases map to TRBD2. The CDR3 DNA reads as TGTGCCAGCAGGGAGGGGCTAGCGGGATGGTTAACCTCGGGCGAGCAGTACTTC. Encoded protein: CASREGLAGWLTSGEQYF.